This TCR beta chain came from a study of graft-versus-host responses after intestinal transplantation. This CDR3 spans 13 amino acids. V lost 1 base to trimming and J lost 4 bases, with 7 bases between them. The germline V gene has CDR1 SGHRS and CDR2 YFSETQ. Details on this clone: Antigen specificity is unknown.

Profiled with immunoSEQ multiplex PCR; TCRdb holds only in-frame clones, not every one. Altogether roughly 100,000 clones are present, roughly nine tenths being singletons, with the ten largest covering around 0.9%. Study-level results: Among circulating GvH clones, peak levels were associated with early post-transplant declines in HvG clones. Some GvH clones appeared in ileal mucosa or blood before recipient bone marrow.

This sequence was found in a human donor who received an intestinal transplant. This chain uses TRBV5-1 with TRBJ2-3, with unresolved D. The material sequenced was unstimulated CD4+ T cells sorted from spleen or lymph node cells, taken before intestinal transplant. CDR3 region: CASSLQRSDTQYF. The CDR3 DNA sequence: TGCGCCAGCAGCTTGCAGAGGTCAGATACGCAGTATTTT.